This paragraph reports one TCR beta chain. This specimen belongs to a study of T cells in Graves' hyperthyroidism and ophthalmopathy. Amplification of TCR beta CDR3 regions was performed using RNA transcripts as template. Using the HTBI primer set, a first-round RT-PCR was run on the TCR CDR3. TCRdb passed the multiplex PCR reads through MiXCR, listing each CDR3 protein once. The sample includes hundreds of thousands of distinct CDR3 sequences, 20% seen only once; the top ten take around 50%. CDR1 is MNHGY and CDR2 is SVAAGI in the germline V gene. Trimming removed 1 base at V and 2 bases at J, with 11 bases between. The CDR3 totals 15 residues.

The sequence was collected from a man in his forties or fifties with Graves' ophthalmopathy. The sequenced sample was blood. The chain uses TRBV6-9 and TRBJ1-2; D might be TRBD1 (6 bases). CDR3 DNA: TGTGCCAGCAGTTATTTGGGGGGCCGCAACTATGGCTACACCTTC. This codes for CASSYLGGRNYGYTF.